These 31 T cell receptor beta chains share one sample of origin, sequenced in a study of graft-versus-host responses after intestinal transplantation. Libraries were prepared by immunoSEQ multiplex PCR; TCRdb keeps only in-frame clonotypes and omits some of them. The sample holds some 13,000 clones; 84% are singletons and the top ten take about 23%. Sequencing was performed on PBMCs, taken after intestinal transplantation. Source of these receptors: a human patient who received an intestinal transplant, so some T cells may come from the graft donor.

The chain recombines TRBV28 with TRBJ2-1; D is unresolved. The CDR3 is 17 amino acids. Looked up from germline, CDR1 is MDHEN and CDR2 is SYDVKM. V was cut by 5 bases and J by 0 bases, with 17 bases left in between. The CDR3 spells CASSPSLRSSSYNEQFF. The CDR3 DNA reads as TGTGCCAGCAGTCCGTCCCTGCGTTCGAGCTCCTACAATGAGCAGTTCTTC.

The genes are TRBV11-2 and TRBJ2-4; the D gene is possibly TRBD2 (5 bases). The CDR3 contains 16 residues. Germline V lookup: CDR1 SGHAT, CDR2 FQNNGV. The V end was cut by 1 base, the J end by 0 bases, with 10 bases between. CDR3 loop: CASSLAGSLAKNIQYF. In DNA, the CDR3 is TGTGCCAGCAGCTTAGCGGGGAGTTTAGCCAAAAACATTCAGTACTTC. The variable domain in full, completed from reference TRBV11-2 and TRBJ2-4, reads EAGVAQSPRYKIIEKRQSVAFWCNPISGHATLYWYQQILGQGPKLLIQFQNNGVVDDSQLPKDRFSAERLKGVDSTLKIQPAKLEDSAVYLCASSLAGSLAKNIQYFGAGTRLSVL.

The chain joins TRBV2 to TRBJ2-2, with 7 bases matching TRBD2. CDR1 and CDR2 from the germline V gene are SNHLY and FYNNEI. Losses at the gene ends were 6 bases for V and 0 bases for J; bases not matched to a gene: 7. The CDR3 totals 16 residues. CDR3 region: CASSGTSVANTGELFF. CDR3 in DNA: TGTGCCAGCAGCGGCACTAGCGTAGCGAACACCGGGGAGCTGTTTTTT.

V and J are TRBV7-3 and TRBJ2-5; the match to TRBD2 covers 13 bases. The CDR3 spans 15 residues. CDR1 and CDR2 from the germline V gene are SGHTA and FQGTGA. With V trimmed by 5 bases and J by 5 bases, 5 bases remained unmatched. CDR3 sequence: CASSPGLAGVETQYF. In DNA, the CDR3 is TGTGCCAGCAGCCCAGGACTAGCGGGAGTTGAGACCCAGTACTTC.

This chain joins TRBV15 and TRBJ1-1; D remains unclear. The CDR3 spans 13 residues. The ends were cut back, 5 bases at V and 2 bases at J, with 9 bases in the middle. Germline CDR1 reads LNHNV; CDR2 reads YYDKDF (reference sequence). The CDR3 DNA reads TGTGCCACCAGCTTCGGGGTAAACACTGAAGCTTTCTTT. This gives the protein CATSFGVNTEAFF.

V usage is TRBV25-1 and J usage is TRBJ2-2; D gene unclear. This CDR3 has 13 amino acids. CDR1 is MGHDK and CDR2 is SYGVNS in the germline V gene. The V end lost 6 bases, the J end lost 1 base, and 6 bases lay between the germline ends. Here the CDR3 reads CASRTGNTGELFF. The DNA of the CDR3 is TGTGCCAGCAGGACGGGGAACACCGGGGAGCTGTTTTTT.

The chain employs TRBV28 and TRBJ2-1; D is perhaps TRBD2 (6 bases). Germline-derived CDR1 and CDR2 are MDHEN and SYDVKM. Trimming cost V 4 bases and J 15 bases, with 13 bases left between them. There are 11 residues in the CDR3. The CDR3 nucleotides read TGTGCCAGCAGTTCAACCAGGAGGGCGTTCTTC. Protein: CASSSTRRAFF.

This chain links TRBV5-1 with TRBJ2-1; 7 bases map to TRBD1. The CDR3 runs to 13 residues. In germline, CDR1 is SGHRS, CDR2 YFSETQ. V dropped 4 bases and J dropped 8; count of bases not matched to a gene: 6. The CDR3 reads CASSDQQGYEQFF. Written as DNA, the CDR3 is TGCGCCAGCAGCGACCAACAGGGGTATGAGCAGTTCTTC.

The rearrangement links TRBV11-2 to TRBJ1-3, with 7 bases that match TRBD1. CDR3 length: 15 amino acids. With 5 bases clipped from V and 3 bases from J, the junction kept 7 bases outside the gene matches. Germline lookup yields CDR1 SGHAT and CDR2 FQNNGV. CDR3 coding DNA: TGTGCCAGCAGCCAAGGGACAGTATTTGGAAACACCATATATTTT. It specifies CASSQGTVFGNTIYF.

The chain couples TRBV2 to TRBJ2-7; 11 nucleotides agree with TRBD2. The J segment lost 3 bases and the V segment lost 8 bases, leaving 6 bases of the junction unmatched. The germline V gene has CDR1 SNHLY and CDR2 FYNNEI. The CDR3 runs 14 residues. CDR3 in amino acids: CASDLAGGFYEQYF. For the CDR3, the DNA is TGTGCCAGCGACTTAGCGGGAGGGTTCTACGAGCAGTACTTC.

The rearrangement links TRBV6-1 to TRBJ2-1; D gene uncertain. This CDR3 is built from 14 residues. V was cut by 5 bases and J by 7 bases, with 15 bases left in between. CDR1 and CDR2 from the germline V gene are MNHNS and SASEGT. CDR3 region: CASSRTLERNEQFF. CDR3 DNA: TGTGCCAGCAGTAGGACCTTGGAAAGAAATGAGCAGTTCTTC.

The J gene is TRBJ2-5, the V gene TRBV6-1; 8 nucleotides agree with TRBD2. The J call could be wrong; TRBJ2-7 is a better fit for the DNA end. In germline, CDR1 is MNHNS, CDR2 SASEGT. The CDR3 runs to 14 residues. CDR3 amino acids: CASSLTGGPDEQYF. The CDR3 bases are TGTGCCAGCAGTCTAACGGGAGGGCCGGACGAGCAGTACTTC.

The chain recombines TRBV7-9 with TRBJ2-3, with TRBD2 matching 13 bases. Germline assignment: CDR1 SEHNR and CDR2 FQNEAQ (reference sequence). The V segment lost 6 bases and the J segment 4 bases; nucleotides outside the gene matches: 7. The CDR3 has 16 residues. CDR3: CASSSTSGRQADTQYF. The CDR3 DNA is TGTGCCAGCAGTTCGACTAGCGGGAGGCAAGCAGATACGCAGTATTTT. Looking up the rest from reference TRBV7-9 and TRBJ2-3 gives the full variable domain: DTGVSQNPRHKITKRGQNVTFRCDPISEHNRLYWYRQTLGQGPEFLTYFQNEAQLEKSRLLSDRFSAERPKGSFSTLEIQRTEQGDSAMYLCASSSTSGRQADTQYFGPGTRLTVL.

V usage is TRBV18 and J usage is TRBJ2-5, with TRBD1 matching over 11 bases. Trimming at V came to 4 bases and at J to 2 bases, leaving 0 bases not matched to a gene. This CDR3 comprises 14 residues. Germline-derived CDR1 and CDR2 are KGHSH and LQKENI. The CDR3 reads CASSRDRGQETQYF. The CDR3 bases are TGTGCCAGCTCACGGGACAGGGGGCAAGAGACCCAGTACTTC.

By share, this clone counts as large. This chain uses TRBV9 with TRBJ2-7; D assignment may be TRBD1 or TRBD2 (5 bases each). The CDR3 consists of 14 residues. Trimming removed 0 bases from V and 2 bases from J, with 9 bases in between. The germline V gene has CDR1 SGDLS and CDR2 YYNGEE. CDR3 bases: TGTGCCAGCAGCGTAGAAGGGACCGCCTACGAGCAGTACTTC. Translated, it gives CASSVEGTAYEQYF.

CDR3 protein: CASSIGVYNEQFF. Here the CDR3 DNA reads TGTGCCAGTAGTATAGGGGTATACAATGAGCAGTTCTTC. The V gene is TRBV19, the J gene TRBJ2-1; the D is unclear. Looked up from germline, CDR1 is LNHDA and CDR2 is SQIVND (reference sequence). CDR3 length equals 13 residues. V lost 1 base and J lost 4, with 5 bases in between.

The chain is built from TRBV19 and TRBJ2-1; 9 nucleotides align to TRBD2. Per the germline V gene, CDR1 is LNHDA and CDR2 is SQIVND (reference sequence). The CDR3 is made up of 13 amino acids. The V segment lost 3 bases and the J segment 6 bases; nucleotides outside the gene matches: 0. The CDR3 reads CASSISGSNEQFF. DNA for the CDR3: TGTGCCAGTAGTATTAGCGGGAGCAATGAGCAGTTCTTC.

The chain joins TRBV2 to TRBJ2-2; 10 nucleotides align to TRBD1. Looked up from germline, CDR1 is SNHLY and CDR2 is FYNNEI. The CDR3 consists of 20 residues. Germline trimming cut 4 bases from V and 0 bases from J; bases unmatched to any gene: 14. The CDR3 DNA reads as TGTGCCAGCAGTGGCCCTCACCCGGACAGGGGGAATGCGAACACCGGGGAGCTGTTTTTT. Its translation is CASSGPHPDRGNANTGELFF. Supplemented by reference TRBV2 and TRBJ2-2, the full variable domain reads EPEVTQTPSHQVTQMGQEVILRCVPISNHLYFYWYRQILGQKVEFLVSFYNNEISEKSEIFDDQFSVERPDGSNFTLKIRSTKLEDSAMYFCASSGPHPDRGNANTGELFFGEGSRLTVL.

The V gene is TRBV28, the J gene TRBJ2-7; the match to TRBD2 covers 8 bases. Germline loops: CDR1 MDHEN, CDR2 SYDVKM. The ends lost 6 bases at V and 8 bases at J; junction bases unmatched: 6. The CDR3 consists of 12 residues. As DNA, the CDR3 is TGTGCCAGCAGGCCTCGGGGGGGCAAGCAGTACTTC. Translated, it gives CASRPRGGKQYF.

This clone occurred once. CDR3 in amino acids: CASSEALPNQPQHF. The CDR3 nucleotides read TGTGCCAGCAGTGAAGCGCTCCCGAATCAGCCCCAGCATTTT. The chain carries TRBV2 and TRBJ1-5; D is unclear. Trimming left V 0 bases short and J 4 bases short, with 7 bases between. The CDR3 has 14 amino acids. The germline V gene has CDR1 SNHLY and CDR2 FYNNEI.

This chain links TRBV7-3 with TRBJ2-1; no reliable D call. Germline V CDR1 and CDR2: SGHTA, FQGTGA. The CDR3 sequence is 14 residues long. Trimming left V 4 bases short and J 10 bases short, with 17 bases between. The CDR3, as DNA: TGTGCCAGCAGCTATTTAGGCCCCGCGACCGAGCAGTTCTTC. Its protein is CASSYLGPATEQFF.

The CDR3 loop is CASRVGGANYGYTF. For the CDR3, the DNA is TGTGCCAGCAGAGTAGGGGGAGCTAACTATGGCTACACCTTC. V usage is TRBV27 and J usage is TRBJ1-2, with D possibly matching TRBD1 (6 bases). V lost 6 bases and J lost 0, with 11 bases in between. Per germline, CDR1 MNHEY and CDR2 SMNVEV (reference sequence). The CDR3 spans 14 residues.

The chain combines TRBV5-1 with TRBJ2-5; D is undetermined. Per germline, CDR1 SGHRS and CDR2 YFSETQ. The length of the CDR3 is 15 residues. Between the trimmed V and J ends, which lost 1 base and 7 bases, there was a span of 17 bases. CDR3 loop: CASSLRQEMLGTQYF. CDR3 DNA sequence: TGCGCCAGCAGCTTGAGGCAGGAGATGCTTGGGACCCAGTACTTC.

The chain carries TRBV4-1 and TRBJ2-7; 7 bases are shared with TRBD1. The CDR3 extends over 14 amino acids. V was clipped by 0 bases and J by 4 bases; unmatched bases: 3. The germline CDR1 and CDR2 sequences are MGHRA and YSYEKL. Here the CDR3 reads CASSQDATGYEQYF. DNA for the CDR3: TGCGCCAGCAGCCAAGATGCGACAGGGTACGAGCAGTACTTC.

The V call is TRBV5-1, the J call TRBJ2-1, with 11 bases that match TRBD2. The junction had 1 base not matched to a gene; V was cut back by 1 base and J by 7 bases. Germline CDR1 and CDR2: SGHRS and YFSETQ. This CDR3 region has 14 residues. CDR3 coding DNA: TGCGCCAGCAGCTTGACTAGCGGGAGAAATGAGCAGTTCTTC. This encodes CASSLTSGRNEQFF.

In this sample, this clone turned up once. The V and J genes are TRBV19 and TRBJ2-2; D may be TRBD1 (5 bases). V lost 0 bases to trimming and J lost 0 bases, with 23 bases between them. Germline assignment: CDR1 LNHDA and CDR2 SQIVND (reference sequence). This CDR3 region has 21 residues. CDR3 amino acids: CASSIDTTGWLGPTNTGELFF. The DNA for the CDR3 is TGTGCCAGTAGTATAGATACTACAGGATGGCTGGGTCCGACGAACACCGGGGAGCTGTTTTTT.

CDR3 residues: CASSEPRGRMNTEAFF. As DNA, the CDR3 is TGCGCCAGCAGTGAGCCCAGGGGGCGAATGAACACTGAAGCTTTCTTT. J is TRBJ1-1 and V is TRBV10-1; 8 bases align to TRBD1. Trimming at V came to 2 bases and at J to 0 bases, leaving 5 bases not matched to a gene. CDR1 and CDR2 from the germline V gene are WNHNN and SYGVQD (reference sequence). This CDR3 region has 16 residues.

The sample holds one count of this clone. V gene TRBV5-1 combines with J gene TRBJ2-5, with D hard to call. V was clipped by 1 base and J by 5 bases, with 6 bases between them. In germline, CDR1 is SGHRS, CDR2 YFSETQ. The CDR3 contains 12 residues. The CDR3 protein is CASSLNVETQYF. DNA for the CDR3: TGCGCCAGCAGCTTGAACGTGGAGACCCAGTACTTC.

The gene calls are TRBV10-2 and TRBJ2-5; unclear D gene. From germline, CDR1 is WSHSY and CDR2 SAAADI. With 3 bases removed from V and 4 bases from J, the gap between germline ends came to 9 bases. The CDR3 has 13 amino acids. The CDR3 DNA follows: TGCGCCAGCAGTGAATTTAGCCTAGAGACCCAGTACTTC. Amino acid sequence: CASSEFSLETQYF.

V and J are TRBV5-1 and TRBJ1-4; TRBD1 might be the D (6 bases). Trimming left V 5 bases short and J 0 bases short, with 14 bases between. The CDR3 sequence is 16 residues long. Germline V gene lookup returns CDR1 SGHRS and CDR2 YFSETQ. The CDR3 DNA follows: TGCGCCAGCAGTATACAGGGTTATGCAACTAATGAAAAACTGTTTTTT. Its protein product is CASSIQGYATNEKLFF.

V usage is TRBV28 and J usage is TRBJ1-5; D is undetermined. In germline, CDR1 is MDHEN, CDR2 SYDVKM. V lost 6 bases and J 10 bases, leaving 13 bases between the germline ends. This CDR3 has 12 amino acids. The CDR3 bases are TGTGCCAGCAGGGACCCCAGAATTCCCCAGCATTTT. This gives the protein CASRDPRIPQHF.